This T cell receptor beta chain was found in a study of neoadjuvant anti-PD-1 for oral cavity cancer. These oral cavity squamous cell carcinomas were HPV-negative and locally advanced. Six replicates per PBMC sample, mostly from roughly 500 ng of genomic DNA. Sequencing was performed with immunoSEQ multiplex PCR; in TCRdb, only in-frame clones are kept and a portion is missing. The sample has fewer than 20,000 clones, roughly 62% seen once. Sequences were derived from PBMCs, sampled before nivolumab (anti-PD-1) treatment. This TCR came from a person aged 35 to 85 with oral cavity squamous cell carcinoma.

DNA for the CDR3: TGTGCCAGCAGTTATTTTGGGGTCTCTGGGGCCAACGTCCTGACTTTC. Protein sequence: CASSYFGVSGANVLTF. V and J are TRBV6-6 and TRBJ2-6; D unresolved. Germline V gives CDR1 MNHNY, CDR2 SVGAGI (reference sequence). The V gene lost 3 bases and the J gene lost 0 bases, with 9 bases spanning the gap. The CDR3 consists of 16 residues.